This paragraph reports one TCR beta chain. The data stem from a study of blood T cell repertoires in COVID-19. Study-wide context: Nucleic acid was either cDNA or gDNA, and it came from T cells, B-cell-depleted T cells, or PBMCs.

The CDR3 is made up of 18 amino acids. Germline V gene lookup returns CDR1 SGHNT and CDR2 YYREEE (reference sequence). The V segment lost 4 bases and the J segment 4 bases; nucleotides outside the gene matches: 14. In the authors' workflow: Nucleated cell counts were estimated from reference gene primer amplification. Sequenced by immunoSEQ multiplex PCR; TCRdb stores in-frame clones only, minus some. V, J and clone size are taken as reported in that table, and D and trimming were inferred from the DNA itself. The repertoire holds 310,000 or so clones, with around nine tenths as singletons. This sequence originates from a woman aged 30 to 39 with COVID-19, enrolled during active disease. The rearrangement links TRBV5-4 to TRBJ2-1; 10 nucleotides line up with TRBD2. The sample taken for sequencing was peripheral blood. The CDR3 sequence: CASSPGLRGAGGYNEQFF. CDR3 coding DNA: TGTGCCAGCAGCCCAGGTTTAAGGGGAGCGGGAGGGTACAATGAGCAGTTCTTC.